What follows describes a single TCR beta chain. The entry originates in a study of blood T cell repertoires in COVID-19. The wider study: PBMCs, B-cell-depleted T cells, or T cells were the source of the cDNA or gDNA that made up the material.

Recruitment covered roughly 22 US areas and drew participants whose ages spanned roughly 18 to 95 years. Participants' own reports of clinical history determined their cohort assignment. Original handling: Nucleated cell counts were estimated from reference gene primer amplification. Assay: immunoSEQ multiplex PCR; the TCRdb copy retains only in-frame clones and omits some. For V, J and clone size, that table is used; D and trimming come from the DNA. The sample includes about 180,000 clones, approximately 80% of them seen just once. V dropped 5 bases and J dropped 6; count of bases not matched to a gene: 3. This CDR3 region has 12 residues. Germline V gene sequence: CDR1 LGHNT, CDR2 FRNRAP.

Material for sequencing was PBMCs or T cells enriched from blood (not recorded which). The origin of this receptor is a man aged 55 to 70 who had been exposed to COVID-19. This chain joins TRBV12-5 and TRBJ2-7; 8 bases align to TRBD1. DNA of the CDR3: TGTGCTAGTGGTCCAGGGACAGGCGAGCAGTACTTC. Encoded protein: CASGPGTGEQYF.